These 29 T cell receptor beta chains originate from one sample sequenced in a study of Ad26.COV2.S vaccination and SARS-CoV-2 variants. Here immunoSEQ multiplex PCR was the method, and the copy in TCRdb shows in-frame clones only, minus some. This sample has 300,000 to 400,000 clones; about 86% occur once, and the top ten carry around 10%. Regarding treatment: some 20 received Ad26.COV2.S at low or high dose, single or two shots; several received placebo; per-sample allocation not given. The study sampled participants on day 63 after the first vaccine or placebo injection. The sample here was peripheral blood, taken in a trial of Ad26.COV2.S vaccine versus placebo. These receptors were collected from a person between 18 and 65 years old who received the Ad26.COV2.S COVID-19 vaccine or a placebo.

The chain carries TRBV18 and TRBJ2-5; the D is unclear. V was trimmed by 2 bases and J by 10 bases, leaving 17 bases between them. The CDR3 runs 14 residues. Germline loops: CDR1 KGHSH, CDR2 LQKENI. The chain's CDR3 is CASSPAPTPGGQYF. CDR3 nucleotide sequence: TGTGCCAGCTCACCAGCGCCCACTCCCGGTGGCCAGTACTTC.

This clone has a handful of counts. The J gene is TRBJ2-7, the V gene TRBV19; TRBD2 agrees at 12 bases. The junction had 30 bases not matched to a gene; V was cut back by 9 bases and J by 6 bases. The CDR3 is 21 residues long. The germline CDR1 and CDR2 sequences are LNHDA and SQIVND (reference sequence). The CDR3 DNA is TGTGCCAGCCCCGGCGCAGGGAACCCCAGACTAGCGGGAGAGGTCCTTGGCGAGCAGTACTTC. Protein sequence: CASPGAGNPRLAGEVLGEQYF.

The V gene is TRBV27, the J gene TRBJ2-1; 8 positions agree with TRBD2. The V and J ends lost 5 bases and 9 bases, in that order; junction bases with no gene match: 15. Germline V gene data show CDR1 as MNHEY and CDR2 as SMNVEV (reference sequence). CDR3 length equals 16 residues. Written as DNA, the CDR3 is TGTGCCAGCAGTCTACGGGGGGGGGAGTTCCCTTTTGAGCAGTTCTTC. Translating gives CASSLRGGEFPFEQFF.

This chain connects TRBV5-1 to TRBJ1-2; unclear D gene. This CDR3 is 13 amino acids long. Between the trimmed V and J ends, which lost 1 base and 8 bases, there was a span of 12 bases. Germline CDR1 and CDR2: SGHRS and YFSETQ. The chain's CDR3 is CASSLWQNTGYTF. CDR3 nucleotide sequence: TGCGCCAGCAGCTTGTGGCAAAACACAGGCTACACCTTC.

V gene TRBV6-2 or TRBV6-3 combines with J gene TRBJ1-1, with 10 bases fitting TRBD1. Germline CDR1 MNHEY, CDR2 SVGEGT. V dropped 5 bases and J dropped 3; count of bases not matched to a gene: 9. The CDR3 is 16 amino acids. This CDR3 is CASSPGTGARDTEAFF. The DNA for the CDR3 is TGTGCCAGCAGTCCCGGGACAGGGGCTAGGGACACTGAAGCTTTCTTT.

The V call is TRBV12-3 or TRBV12-4, the J call TRBJ1-5, with D uncertain. V lost 6 bases, J lost 3 bases, and 6 bases lay in between. The CDR3 loop spans 12 amino acids. The CDR3 here is CASSPTNQPQHF. CDR3 nucleotides: TGTGCCAGCAGCCCCACCAATCAGCCCCAGCATTTT.

The chain combines TRBV10-3 with TRBJ1-3, with D possibly being TRBD1 (6 bases). Germline V CDR1 and CDR2: ENHRY, SYGVKD. This CDR3 has 16 residues. Trimming removed 7 bases from V and 2 bases from J, with 18 bases in between. CDR3 DNA: TGTGCCATCACTCTATCGCCTGCAGGGGCTGGAAACACCATATATTTT. As protein: CAITLSPAGAGNTIYF.

This clone has just one count. V and J are TRBV2 and TRBJ1-1; D unclear. CDR1 is SNHLY, CDR2 FYNNEI, per germline. This CDR3 region has 15 residues. V was pared by 6 bases and J by 1 base, with 15 bases between. The CDR3: CASRERMAKNTEAFF. CDR3 nucleotide sequence: TGTGCCAGCAGGGAGAGGATGGCTAAGAACACTGAAGCTTTCTTT. Based on the CDR3 plus reference TRBV2 and TRBJ1-1, the full variable domain is EPEVTQTPSHQVTQMGQEVILRCVPISNHLYFYWYRQILGQKVEFLVSFYNNEISEKSEIFDDQFSVERPDGSNFTLKIRSTKLEDSAMYFCASRERMAKNTEAFFGQGTRLTVV.

The V and J genes are TRBV6-6 and TRBJ2-3; 9 bases align to TRBD1. Germline assignment: CDR1 MNHNY and CDR2 SVGAGI (reference sequence). V shed 0 bases and J 9 bases; nucleotides not matched to a gene: 1. This CDR3 spans 13 amino acids. The CDR3 nucleotides are TGTGCCAGCAGTTACTCGGGACAGGGAACGCAGTATTTT. It codes for CASSYSGQGTQYF.

There are many counts of this clone. This chain joins TRBV10-3 and TRBJ1-2, with D possibly matching TRBD1 (6 bases). The CDR3 is 14 residues long. V gave up 8 bases and J gave up 8 bases, with 21 bases separating them. The germline V gene encodes CDR1 ENHRY and CDR2 SYGVKD. The CDR3 reads CAISGISGESGYTF. In DNA form, the CDR3 reads TGTGCCATCTCGGGGATATCAGGGGAGTCCGGCTACACCTTC.

The rearrangement uses TRBV15 and TRBJ1-5, with 9 nucleotides matching TRBD1. Germline-derived CDR1 and CDR2 are LNHNV and YYDKDF (reference sequence). The CDR3 has 13 residues. Trimming at V came to 8 bases and at J to 6 bases, leaving 5 bases not matched to a gene. The CDR3 nucleotides are TGTGCCACCGCCGTGGACAGGGGTCAGCCCCAGCATTTT. This encodes CATAVDRGQPQHF.

The rearrangement links TRBV18 to TRBJ2-5; TRBD1 matches at 9 bases. The V segment lost 5 bases and the J segment 2 bases; nucleotides outside the gene matches: 6. From germline, CDR1 is KGHSH and CDR2 LQKENI. The CDR3 is made up of 15 amino acids. The CDR3 loop reads CASSTGTGIQETQYF. The DNA of the CDR3 is TGTGCCAGCTCAACAGGGACAGGGATACAAGAGACCCAGTACTTC.

This clone was recorded many times. The chain recombines TRBV6-2 or TRBV6-3 with TRBJ1-5; D remains unclear. The germline V and J ends were trimmed by 0 bases and 5 bases, with 5 bases remaining between them. The CDR3 spans 13 residues. Germline V gene sequence: CDR1 MNHEY, CDR2 SVGEGT. CDR3 bases: TGTGCCAGCAGTTACTCCGGCTATCAGCCCCAGCATTTT. It codes for CASSYSGYQPQHF.

In nucleotides, the CDR3 is TGCGCCAGCAGCCAAGAACCCAGGGGGCCGAGGAATGGCTACACCTTC. Residues: CASSQEPRGPRNGYTF. The genes are TRBV4-3 and TRBJ1-2, with 8 bases matching TRBD1. The CDR3 totals 16 residues. The germline CDR1 and CDR2 sequences are LGHNA and YSLEER. The V and J ends lost 0 bases and 6 bases, in that order; junction bases with no gene match: 9.

This clone was counted a single time. The V and J genes are TRBV28 and TRBJ1-4; TRBD1 is a possible D gene (5 bases). Germline V lookup: CDR1 MDHEN, CDR2 SYDVKM. V lost 3 bases to trimming and J lost 3 bases, with 8 bases between them. This CDR3 is built from 14 residues. The CDR3 spells CASSFGGANEKLFF. DNA of the CDR3: TGTGCCAGCAGTTTTGGGGGGGCTAATGAAAAACTGTTTTTT.

The chain combines TRBV7-6 with TRBJ2-5; 8 positions agree with TRBD2. The junction had 4 bases not matched to a gene; V was cut back by 5 bases and J by 5 bases. Per the germline V gene, CDR1 is SGHVS and CDR2 is FNYEAQ. CDR3 length: 13 residues. The CDR3 sequence is CASSRTSTETQYF. CDR3 sequence (DNA): TGTGCCAGCAGCAGGACTAGCACGGAGACCCAGTACTTC.

The CDR3 region is CAWSVRPGLLNTGELFF. CDR3 bases: TGTGCCTGGAGTGTACGGCCAGGGCTCCTGAACACCGGGGAGCTGTTTTTT. The chain joins TRBV30 to TRBJ2-2, with D possibly being TRBD1 (5 bases). CDR3 length: 17 residues. The germline CDR1 and CDR2 sequences are GTSNPN and SVGIG (reference sequence). Trimming removed 0 bases from V and 1 base from J, with 15 bases in between. Together with reference TRBV30 and TRBJ2-2, the CDR3 gives the full variable domain: SQTIHQWPATLVQPVGSPLSLECTVEGTSNPNLYWYRQAAGRGLQLLFYSVGIGQISSEVPQNLSASRPQDRQFILSSKKLLLSDSGFYLCAWSVRPGLLNTGELFFGEGSRLTVL.

The chain combines TRBV7-2 with TRBJ1-5, with D possibly TRBD1 on 6 matching bases. This CDR3 is 15 amino acids long. V was pared by 1 base and J by 11 bases, with 18 bases between. Germline CDR1 SGHTA, CDR2 FQGNSA. CDR3 coding DNA: TGTGCCAGCAGCTTAGATTGGGGGCCCGCCCCAACCCAGCATTTT. It specifies CASSLDWGPAPTQHF.

This clone was seen a few times. The V call is TRBV5-1, the J call TRBJ2-5; 11 nucleotides align to TRBD2. In germline, CDR1 is SGHRS, CDR2 YFSETQ. The V segment lost 4 bases and the J segment 5 bases; nucleotides outside the gene matches: 4. CDR3 length: 14 amino acids. The CDR3 DNA reads as TGCGCCAGCAGCGTAGCGGGGGGGCAGGAGACCCAGTACTTC. Translated, it gives CASSVAGGQETQYF.

The chain joins TRBV5-1 to TRBJ1-1; D is undetermined. The CDR3 length is 12 residues. Germline V gene lookup returns CDR1 SGHRS and CDR2 YFSETQ. Trimming shortened V by 0 bases and J by 8 bases, and 8 bases separated the two germline ends. CDR3 amino acids: CASSLVGREAFF. The DNA of the CDR3 is TGCGCCAGCAGCTTGGTTGGTCGAGAAGCTTTCTTT.

The chain links TRBV7-9 to TRBJ2-4; possible D gene TRBD2, 7 bases. Germline CDR1 and CDR2: SEHNR and FQNEAQ (reference sequence). Trimming pared 5 bases from V and 1 base from J, leaving 15 bases between. The CDR3 consists of 16 residues. The CDR3 DNA follows: TGTGCCAGCAGCGTAGGGGGGGCTTTCGCCAAAAACATTCAGTACTTC. Translation: CASSVGGAFAKNIQYF.

The chain couples TRBV5-1 to TRBJ2-5; 12 nucleotides agree with TRBD1. From germline, CDR1 is SGHRS and CDR2 YFSETQ. The ends lost 0 bases at V and 4 bases at J; junction bases unmatched: 4. This CDR3 region has 16 residues. Here the CDR3 DNA reads TGCGCCAGCAGCTTGGGAGGGACAGGGGGCGGAGAGACCCAGTACTTC. Translated: CASSLGGTGGGETQYF.

The chain joins TRBV19 to TRBJ1-6; 7 nucleotides match TRBD1. Germline CDR1 and CDR2: LNHDA and SQIVND (reference sequence). V lost 5 bases, J lost 7 bases, and 8 bases stayed unmatched. The CDR3 consists of 15 residues. In nucleotides, the CDR3 is TGTGCCAGTAGTCCAAGGGGGCCCCGGAATTCACCCCTCCACTTT. Residues: CASSPRGPRNSPLHF.

As concerns this clone: Other DNA sequences in this sample translate to the same CDR3. The chain uses TRBV3-1 (or the pseudogene TRBV3-2) and TRBJ2-7; D ambiguous. Deletions cut 1 base from V and 4 bases from J, with 5 bases between. Germline V lookup: CDR1 LGHDT, CDR2 YNNKEL (reference sequence). The CDR3 has 12 residues. The CDR3 region is CASSQGLYEQYF. In nucleotides, the CDR3 is TGTGCCAGCAGCCAAGGGCTGTACGAGCAGTACTTC.

The chain combines TRBV10-3 with TRBJ2-3; 7 bases map to TRBD1. Germline V CDR1 and CDR2: ENHRY, SYGVKD. V lost 4 bases to trimming and J lost 4 bases; unmatched junction nucleotides: 5. This CDR3 is 14 amino acids long. In DNA form, the CDR3 reads TGTGCCATCAGTGGGACAGGCAATGCAGATACGCAGTATTTT. Protein: CAISGTGNADTQYF.

The chain is built from TRBV4-3 and TRBJ2-5; D remains ambiguous. The V gene lost 0 bases and the J gene lost 2 bases, with 10 bases spanning the gap. The CDR3 length is 15 residues. Germline V gene data show CDR1 as LGHNA and CDR2 as YSLEER. The CDR3 sequence is CASSQDGQVQETQYF. The CDR3, as DNA: TGCGCCAGCAGCCAAGATGGTCAAGTTCAAGAGACCCAGTACTTC.

The chain uses TRBV3-1 (or the pseudogene TRBV3-2) and TRBJ1-3; a possible D gene is TRBD1 (6 bases). The V end lost 1 base, the J end lost 3 bases, and 19 bases lay between the germline ends. Germline assignment: CDR1 LGHDT and CDR2 YNNKEL (reference sequence). CDR3 length: 18 amino acids. CDR3 DNA sequence: TGTGCCAGCAGCCAAGGTTGGGGAGGGGGGCCGGTTGGAAACACCATATATTTT. It yields the protein CASSQGWGGGPVGNTIYF.

The rearrangement uses TRBV6-2 or TRBV6-3 and TRBJ2-5; 7 bases fit TRBD1. The junction had 14 bases not matched to a gene; V was cut back by 6 bases and J by 13 bases. From germline, CDR1 is MNHEY and CDR2 SVGEGT. The CDR3 runs to 13 residues. Written as DNA, the CDR3 is TGTGCCAGCAGCCTACAGGGGATTCCGATAGGGTACTTC. This sequence encodes CASSLQGIPIGYF.

V is TRBV27 and J is TRBJ2-1, with D unresolved. This CDR3 has 13 amino acids. The germline V and J ends were trimmed by 1 base and 10 bases, with 11 bases remaining between them. Germline V lookup: CDR1 MNHEY, CDR2 SMNVEV (reference sequence). This CDR3 reads CASSLWERAEQFF. The CDR3 nucleotides read TGTGCCAGCAGTTTATGGGAACGAGCGGAGCAGTTCTTC.